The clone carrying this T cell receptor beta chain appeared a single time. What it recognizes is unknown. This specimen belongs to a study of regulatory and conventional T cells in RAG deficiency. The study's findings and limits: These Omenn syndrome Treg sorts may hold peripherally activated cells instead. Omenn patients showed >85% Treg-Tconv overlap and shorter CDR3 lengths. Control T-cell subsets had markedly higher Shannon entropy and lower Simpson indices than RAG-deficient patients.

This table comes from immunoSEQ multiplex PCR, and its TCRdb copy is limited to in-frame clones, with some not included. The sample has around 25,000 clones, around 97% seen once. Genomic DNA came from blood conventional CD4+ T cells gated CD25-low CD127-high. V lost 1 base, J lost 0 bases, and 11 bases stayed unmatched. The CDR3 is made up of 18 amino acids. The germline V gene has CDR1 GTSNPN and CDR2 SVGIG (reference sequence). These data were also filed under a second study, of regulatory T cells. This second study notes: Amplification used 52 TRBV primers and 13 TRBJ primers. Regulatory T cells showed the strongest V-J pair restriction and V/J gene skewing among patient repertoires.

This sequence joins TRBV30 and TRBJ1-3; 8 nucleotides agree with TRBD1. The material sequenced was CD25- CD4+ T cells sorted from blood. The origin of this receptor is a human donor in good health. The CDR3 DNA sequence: TGTGCCTGGAGTGGCAGGCAGGGGGCCCTTAGCTCTGGAAACACCATATATTTT. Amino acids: CAWSGRQGALSSGNTIYF. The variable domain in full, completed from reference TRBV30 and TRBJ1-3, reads SQTIHQWPATLVQPVGSPLSLECTVEGTSNPNLYWYRQAAGRGLQLLFYSVGIGQISSEVPQNLSASRPQDRQFILSSKKLLLSDSGFYLCAWSGRQGALSSGNTIYFGEGSWLTVV.